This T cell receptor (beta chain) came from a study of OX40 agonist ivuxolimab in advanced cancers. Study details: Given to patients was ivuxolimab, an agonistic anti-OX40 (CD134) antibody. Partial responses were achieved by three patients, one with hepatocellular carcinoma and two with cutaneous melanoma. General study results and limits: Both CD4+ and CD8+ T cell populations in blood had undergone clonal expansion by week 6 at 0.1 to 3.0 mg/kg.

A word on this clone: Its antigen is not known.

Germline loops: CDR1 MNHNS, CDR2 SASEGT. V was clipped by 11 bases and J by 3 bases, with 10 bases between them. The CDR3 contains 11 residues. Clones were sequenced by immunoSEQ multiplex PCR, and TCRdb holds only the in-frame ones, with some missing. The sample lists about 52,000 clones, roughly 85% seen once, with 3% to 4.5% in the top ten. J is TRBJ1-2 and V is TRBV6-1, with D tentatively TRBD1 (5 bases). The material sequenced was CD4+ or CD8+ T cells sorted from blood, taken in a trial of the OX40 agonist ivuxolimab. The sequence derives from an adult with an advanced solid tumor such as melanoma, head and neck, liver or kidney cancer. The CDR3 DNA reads TGTGCCTCGGAAGGGGACTATGGCTACACCTTC. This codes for CASEGDYGYTF.